The clone carrying this T cell receptor beta chain was detected a few times. What it binds is not known. This sample was taken from a study of post-analysis software for immune sequencing data. Notes on the study in general: When patients were compared with controls, a handful of TRBV segments were more frequent, TRBV5-6, TRBV5-1 and TRBV20-1 among them.

CDR3 length: 15 amino acids. Trimming took 2 bases from V and 4 from J, leaving 14 bases between them. Looked up from germline, CDR1 is SGDLS and CDR2 is YYNGEE. Every TCR beta cDNA library bore unique molecular identifiers. TCRdb re-called the PCR reads with MiXCR, one entry per CDR3 protein. The sample has 700,000 to 800,000 distinct CDR3 sequences; about 32% are singletons. The TCR was taken from a girl aged 10-17 years with multiple sclerosis. The genes are TRBV9 and TRBJ2-3, with D tentatively TRBD1 (6 bases). The sample comprised blood. CDR3 region: CASSVNTGFPDTQYF. The DNA for the CDR3 is TGTGCCAGCAGCGTCAATACAGGGTTCCCAGATACGCAGTATTTT.